These 5 T cell receptor delta chains share one sample of origin, sequenced in a study of gammadelta T cells in human blood. TCRdb applied CATT to the RT-PCR reads for clone calling. The sample contains about 470 delta-chain clones, roughly 42% of which appear only once. Sequencing was carried out using Vgamma9Vdelta2 gamma-delta T cells from adult blood. The receptor source for this set is a human donor.

In regard to this clone: This sequence may be a read error, since a much larger clone differs from it by one base. The rearrangement joins TRDV2 to TRDJ1, with 9 bases that match TRDD3. Germline loops: CDR1 GEAIGNYY, CDR2 EKD. This CDR3 comprises 18 residues. The CDR3 nucleotides are TGTGCCCGTGACTTTCTACTGGGGGAGTCCCGGAGGACCGATAAACTCATCTTT. Residues: CARDFLLGESRRTDKLIF.

With respect to this clone: A far larger clone differs by one base, so this is likely a read error. At the DNA level, this CDR3 is encoded by other sequences in the same sample as well. The chain couples TRDV2 to TRDJ1; TRDD3 aligns across 7 bases. The ends lost 0 bases at V and 4 bases at J; junction bases unmatched: 19. CDR3 size: 19 residues. Germline values: CDR1 GEAIGNYY, CDR2 EKD. CDR3 sequence (DNA): TGTGCCTGTGACACCGTTGATCGTGGGATACTATCTAATGTCGATAAACTCATCTTT. Protein sequence: CACDTVDRGILSNVDKLIF.

Concerning this clone itself: One base separates it from a far larger clone, so it is likely a read error. The sample has other DNA sequences that encode this CDR3 too. This rearrangement joins TRDV2 to TRDJ1, with 10 bases lining up with TRDD3. V was clipped by 0 bases and J by 5 bases; unmatched bases: 17. CDR1 GEAIGNYY and CDR2 EKD come from the germline V gene. The CDR3 is 19 residues long. CDR3 bases: TGTGCCTGTGACACCGTGAACTACTGGGGGATGGGGAGCACTGATAAACTCATCTTT. This gives the protein CACDTVNYWGMGSTDKLIF.

Comments on this clone: This may stem from a read error, because a much larger clone lies one nucleotide away. The chain recombines TRDV2 with TRDJ1, with TRDD3 identical over 13 bases. The length of the CDR3 is 18 residues. CDR1 is GEAIGNYY and CDR2 is EKD in the germline V gene. CDR3 sequence reads: CACDKLPTGGYGADRLIF. The CDR3 bases are TGTGCCTGTGACAAGCTGCCGACTGGGGGATACGGCGCCGATAGACTCATCTTT.

Worth noting for this clone: A single base is all that separates this from a far larger clone, so a read error is likely. Distinct nucleotide sequences in the sample also encode this CDR3. The chain links TRDV2 to TRDJ1, with TRDD3 matching 9 bases. CDR1 and CDR2 from the germline V gene are GEAIGNYY and EKD. CDR3 length equals 19 residues. The ends lost 0 bases at V and 4 bases at J; junction bases unmatched: 17. DNA of the CDR3: TGTGCCTGTGACACCGTTGATCGGGGGATACTGTCTAATGTCGATAAACTCATCTTT. The encoded protein is CACDTVDRGILSNVDKLIF.